Detailed here is one T cell receptor beta chain. Its specificity is unknown. These data belong to a study of T cells after yellow fever vaccination. Study-wide results and limits: CD4 and CD8 compartments shared a small share of clonotypes. Once the booster was given, most primary-vaccination clones reappeared, at around 95% for CD4 and around 90% for CD8.

A single record per CDR3 protein comes from TCRdb applying MiXCR to the 5' RACE reads. The sample has 300,000 or so distinct CDR3 sequences, 6.8% seen once. The sequencing here drew on PBMCs, taken more than 40 days after the first yellow fever vaccination. The source is a man in his late teens or twenties who received the YFV17D yellow fever vaccine.

The CDR3 DNA reads TGTGCCAGCTCACCTTCGGGGGCCCGAACCGGGGAGCTGTTTTTT. Translating it yields CASSPSGARTGELFF. V is TRBV18 and J is TRBJ2-2; D tentatively reads TRBD1 or TRBD2 (6 bases each). The CDR3 consists of 15 residues. V was pared by 3 bases and J by 5 bases, with 13 bases between. The V gene's germline CDR1 is KGHSH and CDR2 LQKENI.